The 26 T cell receptor beta chains listed next were all sequenced from one sample in a study of blood T cell repertoires in COVID-19. Generated by immunoSEQ multiplex PCR, the TCRdb table keeps only in-frame clones and is missing some. This table holds over 100,000 clones, approximately 82% found once. Sequences were obtained from peripheral blood. Every receptor here comes from a woman of 80 years or more with active or convalescent COVID-19.

The chain employs TRBV14 and TRBJ1-1, with D hard to call. Between the trimmed V and J ends, which lost 5 bases and 5 bases, there was a span of 15 bases. The V gene's germline CDR1 is SGHDN and CDR2 FVKESK. The CDR3 consists of 14 residues. This CDR3 is CASSSQVGRTEAFF. The CDR3 DNA sequence: TGTGCCAGCAGCTCCCAGGTAGGGAGAACTGAAGCTTTCTTT.

The V gene is TRBV19, the J gene TRBJ1-6, with 7 bases lining up with TRBD1. The V gene end was trimmed by 7 bases and the J gene end by 0 bases; junction bases not matched to a gene: 3. The CDR3 is 15 residues long. CDR1 and CDR2 from the germline V gene are LNHDA and SQIVND (reference sequence). CDR3 in amino acids: CASKQGSSYNSPLHF. The CDR3 nucleotides read TGTGCCAGTAAACAGGGGTCCTCCTATAATTCACCCCTCCACTTT.

There are a few counts of this clone. V is TRBV27 and J is TRBJ1-1; D gene uncertain. CDR1 is MNHEY, CDR2 SMNVEV, per germline (reference sequence). V was shortened by 5 bases and J by 1 base, with 11 bases between the two germline ends. The length of the CDR3 is 14 residues. The CDR3 coding sequence is TGTGCCAGCAGTAGACTTACGGGGAACACTGAAGCTTTCTTT. It yields the protein CASSRLTGNTEAFF.

CDR3 in DNA: TGTGCCAGCAGCCCCCGGACAGACTACGAGCAGTACTTC. Translating it yields CASSPRTDYEQYF. The rearrangement uses TRBV7-2 and TRBJ2-7; D might be TRBD1 (6 bases). The V gene lost 5 bases and the J gene lost 3 bases, with 11 bases spanning the gap. Germline V CDR1 and CDR2: SGHTA, FQGNSA. This CDR3 is 13 amino acids long. Variable domain in full (rest from reference TRBV7-2 and TRBJ2-7): GAGVSQSPSNKVTEKGKDVELRCDPISGHTALYWYRQSLGQGLEFLIYFQGNSAPDKSGLPSDRFSAERTGGSVSTLTIQRTQQEDSAVYLCASSPRTDYEQYFGPGTRLTVT.

The chain has TRBV6-1 and TRBJ1-6, with 9 bases lining up with TRBD1. Trimming removed 2 bases from V and 19 bases from J; junction bases left unmatched: 6. This CDR3 has 12 amino acids. Germline-derived CDR1 and CDR2 are MNHNS and SASEGT. Here the CDR3 reads CASSESGTGHHF. The CDR3 region has the DNA TGTGCCAGCAGTGAATCTGGGACAGGGCATCACTTT.

The CDR3 sequence is CASSSQGGSNQPQHF. DNA for the CDR3: TGTGCCAGCAGCTCCCAGGGTGGTAGCAATCAGCCCCAGCATTTT. The chain couples TRBV7-3 to TRBJ1-5, with D tentatively TRBD1 (5 bases). V was clipped by 4 bases and J by 0 bases, with 10 bases between them. In germline, CDR1 is SGHTA, CDR2 FQGTGA. The CDR3 length is 15 residues.

The chain carries TRBV10-2 and TRBJ2-7; 8 bases fit TRBD2. CDR3 length equals 14 residues. The germline V gene encodes CDR1 WSHSY and CDR2 SAAADI. J gave up 0 bases and V 6 bases, and 4 bases lay outside the gene matches. The CDR3 is CASRLAGSSYEQYF. Written as DNA, the CDR3 is TGCGCCAGCAGATTAGCGGGGAGCTCCTACGAGCAGTACTTC.

V usage is TRBV6-1 and J usage is TRBJ2-1, with D unclear. The CDR3 totals 16 residues. V gave up 0 bases and J gave up 6 bases, with 15 bases separating them. The germline gives CDR1 MNHNS, CDR2 SASEGT. DNA for the CDR3: TGTGCCAGCAGTGAAGCGCCCCCAGGTACGTCCAATGAGCAGTTCTTC. It encodes CASSEAPPGTSNEQFF.

This clone has a handful of counts. The V gene is TRBV19, the J gene TRBJ1-5, with a possible D match to TRBD1 (5 bases). V was clipped by 7 bases and J by 0 bases, with 13 bases between them. Germline loops: CDR1 LNHDA, CDR2 SQIVND (reference sequence). The CDR3 is 15 residues long. The CDR3 spells CASKDTFYSNQPQHF. The CDR3 DNA reads as TGTGCCAGTAAGGACACCTTTTATAGCAATCAGCCCCAGCATTTT. Full variable domain (rest looked up from reference TRBV19 and TRBJ1-5): DGGITQSPKYLFRKEGQNVTLSCEQNLNHDAMYWYRQDPGQGLRLIYYSQIVNDFQKGDIAEGYSVSREKKESFPLTVTSAQKNPTAFYLCASKDTFYSNQPQHFGDGTRLSIL.

This clone was recorded only once. This chain links TRBV11-2 with TRBJ1-2; D uncertain. There are 17 residues in the CDR3. Deletions cut 2 bases from V and 4 bases from J, with 20 bases between. CDR1 is SGHAT and CDR2 is FQNNGV in the germline V gene. CDR3 sequence: CASSLIAGRAGGYGYTF. For the CDR3, the DNA is TGTGCCAGCAGCTTAATAGCTGGGCGGGCCGGAGGCTATGGCTACACCTTC.

The V call is TRBV3-1 (or the pseudogene TRBV3-2), the J call TRBJ1-1, with D maybe TRBD1 (5 bases). The CDR3 covers 14 residues. The ends were cut back, 3 bases at V and 0 bases at J, with 8 bases in the middle. The germline V gene has CDR1 LGHDT and CDR2 YNNKEL (reference sequence). The CDR3 loop reads CASSQAGMNTEAFF. In DNA, the CDR3 is TGTGCCAGCAGCCAGGCAGGGATGAACACTGAAGCTTTCTTT.

This rearrangement joins TRBV7-9 to TRBJ2-5; 10 nucleotides align to TRBD1. Germline assignment: CDR1 SEHNR and CDR2 FQNEAQ (reference sequence). The CDR3 spans 16 residues. V lost 4 bases, J lost 0 bases, and 5 bases stayed unmatched. The CDR3 DNA is TGTGCCAGCAGCTCCGGGACAGGGGCGAACCAAGAGACCCAGTACTTC. It is translated as CASSSGTGANQETQYF. The full variable domain, rest sourced from reference TRBV7-9 and TRBJ2-5, is DTGVSQNPRHKITKRGQNVTFRCDPISEHNRLYWYRQTLGQGPEFLTYFQNEAQLEKSRLLSDRFSAERPKGSFSTLEIQRTEQGDSAMYLCASSSGTGANQETQYFGPGTRLLVL.

The chain carries TRBV20-1 and TRBJ2-1; D remains unclear. The V and J ends lost 1 base and 9 bases respectively, with 7 bases between them. The CDR3 is 11 amino acids. CDR1 and CDR2 from the germline V gene are DFQATT and SNEGSKA (reference sequence). For the CDR3, the DNA is TGCAGTGCTAGAGGTTTCGTTGAGCAGTTCTTC. This gives the protein CSARGFVEQFF.

This clone was picked up one time. The chain combines TRBV5-1 with TRBJ1-2, with D unresolved. The V and J ends lost 2 bases and 4 bases respectively, with 9 bases between them. Looked up from germline, CDR1 is SGHRS and CDR2 is YFSETQ. The length of the CDR3 is 13 residues. The CDR3 sequence is CASSFGQSYGYTF. DNA for the CDR3: TGCGCCAGCAGCTTTGGGCAGTCCTATGGCTACACCTTC.

The rearrangement links TRBV11-2 to TRBJ2-7; 9 bases align to TRBD2. The CDR3 has 16 residues. The J segment lost 7 bases and the V segment lost 10 bases, leaving 20 bases of the junction unmatched. The V gene's germline CDR1 is SGHAT and CDR2 FQNNGV. CDR3 in amino acids: CATVNRGAGGSWEQYF. The CDR3 nucleotides are TGTGCCACCGTGAATAGGGGAGCGGGAGGAAGTTGGGAGCAGTACTTC.

V usage is TRBV27 and J usage is TRBJ1-6, with 7 bases matching TRBD1. Trimming took 1 base from V and 6 from J; bases not matched to a gene: 3. CDR3 length: 15 amino acids. Germline loops: CDR1 MNHEY, CDR2 SMNVEV (reference sequence). CDR3 in amino acids: CASSLWTGGNSPLHF. The CDR3 bases are TGTGCCAGCAGTTTATGGACAGGTGGTAATTCACCCCTCCACTTT.

This chain links TRBV27 with TRBJ1-1; tentative D call: TRBD1 (6 bases). This CDR3 region has 15 residues. Trimming cost V 7 bases and J 4 bases, with 19 bases left between them. Germline loops: CDR1 MNHEY, CDR2 SMNVEV (reference sequence). This CDR3 is CASTNLAGAFTEAFF. DNA for the CDR3: TGTGCCAGCACCAACCTCGCGGGGGCTTTCACTGAAGCTTTCTTT.

The gene calls are TRBV3-1 (or the pseudogene TRBV3-2) and TRBJ1-1; D is ambiguous. Trimming took off 10 bases at V and 5 bases at J, with 11 bases between the two ends. Germline V gene data show CDR1 as LGHDT and CDR2 as YNNKEL (reference sequence). The CDR3 runs 11 residues. The CDR3 DNA follows: TGTGCCACGTCCTCGGGGACTGAAGCTTTCTTT. This sequence encodes CATSSGTEAFF.

This chain connects TRBV29-1 to TRBJ1-2; the D gene is possibly TRBD1 (5 bases). Germline V gene sequence: CDR1 SQVTM, CDR2 ANQGSEA. The CDR3 totals 13 residues. V lost 3 bases and J lost 7, with 15 bases in between. The DNA for the CDR3 is TGCAGCGTTGAGAGCAGGGTAGCCTTTGGCTACACCTTC. Translated, it gives CSVESRVAFGYTF. Together with reference TRBV29-1 and TRBJ1-2, the CDR3 gives the full variable domain: SAVISQKPSRDICQRGTSLTIQCQVDSQVTMMFWYRQQPGQSLTLIATANQGSEATYESGFVIDKFPISRPNLTFSTLTVSNMSPEDSSIYLCSVESRVAFGYTFGSGTRLTVV.

The CDR3 nucleotides read TGTGCCAGCGACAACAATGAGCAGTTCTTC. Amino acids: CASDNNEQFF. This chain links TRBV2 with TRBJ2-1; D remains unclear. Germline lookup yields CDR1 SNHLY and CDR2 FYNNEI. V was clipped by 8 bases and J by 5 bases, with 4 bases between them. This CDR3 has 10 residues.

As DNA, the CDR3 is TGTGCCAGCAGCTTATCGGGAGCCCACAATGAGCAGTTCTTC. Its protein is CASSLSGAHNEQFF. The gene calls are TRBV7-2 and TRBJ2-1, with a weak D call TRBD2 (6 bases). V lost 2 bases, J lost 5 bases, and 10 bases lay in between. The CDR3 is 14 amino acids. From germline, CDR1 is SGHTA and CDR2 FQGNSA.

This rearrangement joins TRBV5-1 to TRBJ1-3, with TRBD1 matching 7 bases. The ends lost 3 bases at V and 1 base at J; junction bases unmatched: 7. Germline assignment: CDR1 SGHRS and CDR2 YFSETQ. This CDR3 contains 16 residues. The CDR3 nucleotides read TGCGCCAGCAGCTCAGACAGGGTGGTATCTGGAAACACCATATATTTT. Amino acid sequence: CASSSDRVVSGNTIYF.

The chain joins TRBV28 to TRBJ2-5, with D perhaps being TRBD1 or TRBD2 (6 bases each). V gave up 10 bases and J gave up 4 bases, with 19 bases separating them. Germline V CDR1 and CDR2: MDHEN, SYDVKM. This CDR3 spans 14 amino acids. The CDR3 spells CATRGLRGRETQYF. CDR3 DNA sequence: TGTGCCACCAGGGGACTGAGGGGTCGAGAGACCCAGTACTTC.

This rearrangement joins TRBV4-2 to TRBJ1-1; D is unclear. The CDR3 is 18 amino acids. V was trimmed by 1 base and J by 3 bases, leaving 21 bases between them. The germline V gene encodes CDR1 LGHNA and CDR2 YNFKEQ. The CDR3 sequence is CASSQARAGVGRYTEAFF. The CDR3 coding sequence is TGTGCCAGCAGCCAAGCGAGGGCAGGAGTTGGCCGTTACACTGAAGCTTTCTTT.

This chain uses TRBV6-5 with TRBJ2-3; D is perhaps TRBD2 (5 bases). Germline V gene data show CDR1 as MNHEY and CDR2 as SVGAGI. The CDR3 runs 11 residues. The V gene lost 6 bases and the J gene lost 7 bases, with 8 bases spanning the gap. The CDR3 DNA reads TGTGCCAGCAGGGACTTCAATACGCAGTATTTT. Translating it yields CASRDFNTQYF.

There are a few counts of this clone. The chain couples TRBV7-6 to TRBJ2-7; no clear D gene. Trimming shortened V by 5 bases and J by 3 bases, and 11 bases separated the two germline ends. Per the germline V gene, CDR1 is SGHVS and CDR2 is FNYEAQ. The CDR3 has 13 residues. The CDR3 region has the DNA TGTGCCAGCAGCGGCCCATCGTTCTACGAGCAGTACTTC. Translated: CASSGPSFYEQYF.